The clone carrying this T cell receptor beta chain was recorded a few times. The CDR3 is 14 amino acids. Germline V gene lookup returns CDR1 ENHRY and CDR2 SYGVKD. V lost 7 bases, J lost 8 bases, and 4 bases stayed unmatched. This sample is drawn from a study of T cell changes during pregnancy in multiple sclerosis. Assay used: immunoSEQ multiplex PCR; TCRdb lists only in-frame clones, some missing. Of about 110,000 clones listed, roughly 89% were seen once; the top ten hold roughly 1.6%. This clonotype originated in a female donor with multiple sclerosis, enrolled in a pregnancy study. The material was peripheral blood, obtained before pregnancy. The chain joins TRBV10-3 to TRBJ1-6, with 11 bases identical to TRBD1. The chain's CDR3 is CAINKGQGDSPLHF. For the CDR3, the DNA is TGTGCCATCAACAAGGGACAGGGGGATTCACCCCTCCACTTT.